One and the same sample provided the 12 T cell receptor beta chains below, sequenced in a study of naive and memory T cell subsets. Notes on the study in general: A few larger clonotypes appeared in naive repertoires, especially CD8, possibly memory cells re-expressing CD45RA.

Two oligonucleotides, mixed equimolar, formed the beta constant-region primer covering TRBC1 and TRBC2. Ligated cDNA was amplified by four rounds of PCR with nested alpha and beta constant-region primers and SP2. TCRdb fed the UMI-ligation and nested PCR reads into MiXCR, producing one record per CDR3 protein. The table includes around 140,000 distinct CDR3 sequences, 15% to 20% detected once. These receptors lack a known antigen. The source material was naive CD8+ T cells from blood. The source is a human donor in good health.

The chain combines TRBV12-3 or TRBV12-4 with TRBJ1-2, with D hard to call. CDR3 length: 12 amino acids. The germline V and J ends were trimmed by 8 bases and 1 base, with 8 bases remaining between them. CDR3 loop: CASRFLNYGYTF. CDR3 DNA sequence: TGTGCCAGCCGATTTCTTAACTATGGCTACACCTTC.

This clonotype was seen more than once but under ten times. This sequence joins TRBV28 and TRBJ2-1; D might be TRBD1 (6 bases). The CDR3 runs to 15 residues. CDR1 and CDR2 from the germline V gene are MDHEN and SYDVKM. Deletions cut 3 bases from V and 3 bases from J, with 12 bases between. The CDR3 loop reads CASSFPPGDYNEQFF. The CDR3 nucleotides are TGTGCCAGCAGTTTTCCCCCAGGGGACTACAATGAGCAGTTCTTC.

In its sample, this clonotype was seen a few times. The chain is built from TRBV7-6 and TRBJ1-2, with TRBD1 identical over 9 bases. The CDR3 extends over 17 amino acids. The V gene's germline CDR1 is SGHVS and CDR2 FNYEAQ. Unmatched junction bases numbered 10, after V lost 5 bases and J lost 0 bases. As DNA, the CDR3 is TGTGCCAGCAGCCCCCACACAGGGGGCTCTCCTAACTATGGCTACACCTTC. It is translated as CASSPHTGGSPNYGYTF.

The chain joins TRBV6-5 to TRBJ2-6; tentatively, D is TRBD1 (6 bases). The CDR3 runs to 15 residues. V lost 6 bases, J lost 3 bases, and 12 bases lay in between. Germline lookup yields CDR1 MNHEY and CDR2 SVGAGI. This CDR3 is CASRGAIDGANVLTF. In nucleotides, the CDR3 is TGTGCCAGCAGGGGGGCAATTGATGGGGCCAACGTCCTGACTTTC.

V gene TRBV6-6 combines with J gene TRBJ2-3, with no clear D. Germline V gene sequence: CDR1 MNHNY, CDR2 SVGAGI (reference sequence). This CDR3 is 10 amino acids long. V lost 8 bases to trimming and J lost 5 bases, with 5 bases between them. The chain's CDR3 is CASDGDTQYF. CDR3 in DNA: TGTGCCAGCGACGGAGATACGCAGTATTTT.

The chain combines TRBV28 with TRBJ1-3; D is unresolved. This CDR3 has 17 residues. V was trimmed by 0 bases and J by 0 bases, leaving 12 bases between them. Germline CDR1 reads MDHEN; CDR2 reads SYDVKM. CDR3 loop: CASSLWGRRSSGNTIYF. CDR3 nucleotides: TGTGCCAGCAGTTTATGGGGCAGAAGAAGCTCTGGAAACACCATATATTTT.

This clonotype was counted ten times or more. The rearrangement uses TRBV7-8 and TRBJ2-3; 13 nucleotides agree with TRBD2. The germline gives CDR1 SGHVS, CDR2 FQNEAQ. CDR3 length: 15 residues. V gave up 5 bases and J gave up 3 bases; unmatched junction bases: 2. The CDR3 region is CASSLGLAGTDTQYF. The CDR3 nucleotides read TGTGCCAGCAGCCTGGGACTAGCGGGGACAGATACGCAGTATTTT.

The rearrangement joins TRBV29-1 to TRBJ2-5; TRBD1 might be the D (6 bases). Trimming removed 4 bases from V and 5 bases from J, with 11 bases in between. CDR3 length equals 12 residues. Germline CDR1 is SQVTM and CDR2 is ANQGSEA. CDR3 in amino acids: CSVVGGLETQYF. The CDR3 coding sequence is TGCAGCGTTGTAGGGGGTTTGGAGACCCAGTACTTC. Using reference TRBV29-1 and TRBJ2-5 for the parts outside the CDR3, the full variable domain is SAVISQKPSRDICQRGTSLTIQCQVDSQVTMMFWYRQQPGQSLTLIATANQGSEATYESGFVIDKFPISRPNLTFSTLTVSNMSPEDSSIYLCSVVGGLETQYFGPGTRLLVL.

This clonotype was seen a single time. This chain links TRBV12-3 or TRBV12-4 with TRBJ2-7, with no clear D. The V end was cut by 7 bases, the J end by 0 bases, with 13 bases between. This CDR3 has 14 amino acids. The CDR3 region is CASTMGLSSYEQYF. The CDR3 DNA sequence: TGTGCCAGCACTATGGGTTTAAGCTCCTACGAGCAGTACTTC.

This clonotype occurred a few times. The chain combines TRBV3-1 with TRBJ1-2; D is undetermined. This CDR3 spans 13 amino acids. V lost 4 bases to trimming and J lost 8 bases, with 14 bases between them. Germline assignment: CDR1 LGHDT and CDR2 YNNKEL (reference sequence). The CDR3 DNA follows: TGTGCCAGCAGCCCCGGACTACCGAAGGGCTACACCTTC. The encoded protein is CASSPGLPKGYTF.

This clonotype was seen only a few times. The CDR3 DNA is TGTGCCAGCAGCTTAGTATTGGGGAATGAGCAGTTCTTC. The encoded protein is CASSLVLGNEQFF. This sequence joins TRBV7-9 and TRBJ2-1; no firm D call. With 1 base removed from V and 7 bases from J, the gap between germline ends came to 8 bases. The CDR3 covers 13 residues. Germline V CDR1 and CDR2: SEHNR, FQNEAQ (reference sequence).

The gene calls are TRBV12-3 or TRBV12-4 and TRBJ1-2; TRBD1 is a possible D gene (6 bases). The CDR3 length is 13 residues. The V and J ends lost 5 bases and 7 bases respectively, with 14 bases between them. The CDR3 loop is CASSPRDIAGYTF. The CDR3 DNA follows: TGTGCCAGCAGTCCAAGGGACATCGCTGGCTACACCTTC.